Listed below are T cell receptor beta chains from one sample, sequenced in a study of blood T cells in healthy people across ages. One entry per CDR3 protein results from TCRdb running MiXCR on the 5' RACE reads. The sample shows hundreds of thousands of distinct CDR3 sequences, around half of them seen only once. The sequenced material came from blood. Receptor source: an older woman in good health. The CDR3 runs from the conserved cysteine through the conserved F or W. Each record gives: clone size, V gene, D gene, J gene, CDR3 protein, CDR3 DNA. D genes are given only for firm matches. Size is stated for part of the rows, as once, few or many counts, or as a class when the clone is expanded.

clone_size: NA; v_call: TRBV20-1; d_call: NA; j_call: TRBJ2-7; cdr3_aa: CSARAVTGSYEQYF; cdr3_nt: TGCAGTGCTAGAGCGGTGACAGGCTCCTACGAGCAGTACTTC
clone_size: few; v_call: TRBV7-6; d_call: NA; j_call: TRBJ2-1; cdr3_aa: CASSLERGTEQFF; cdr3_nt: TGTGCCAGCAGCTTAGAGAGGGGAACTGAGCAGTTCTTC
clone_size: NA; v_call: TRBV7-2; d_call: NA; j_call: TRBJ2-5; cdr3_aa: CASSPQRGDGETQYF; cdr3_nt: TGTGCCAGCAGCCCCCAGAGGGGGGATGGGGAGACCCAGTACTTC
clone_size: NA; v_call: TRBV21-1; d_call: NA; j_call: TRBJ2-5; cdr3_aa: CASSSRGLHWYQETQYF; cdr3_nt: TGTGCCAGCAGCAGCCGGGGACTCCATTGGTACCAAGAGACCCAGTACTTC
clone_size: NA; v_call: TRBV20-1; d_call: TRBD2; j_call: TRBJ2-3; cdr3_aa: CSASGLAVFTDTQYF; cdr3_nt: TGCAGTGCTAGCGGACTAGCGGTCTTCACAGATACGCAGTATTTT
clone_size: NA; v_call: TRBV7-3; d_call: NA; j_call: TRBJ2-5; cdr3_aa: CASSFSRGGVNEQYF; cdr3_nt: TGTGCCAGCAGCTTTTCCCGCGGGGGCGTAAATGAGCAGTACTTC
clone_size: NA; v_call: TRBV7-2; d_call: NA; j_call: TRBJ2-3; cdr3_aa: CASSLVLARRGADTQYF; cdr3_nt: TGTGCCAGCAGCTTAGTACTAGCAAGACGGGGAGCAGATACGCAGTATTTT
clone_size: NA; v_call: TRBV6-5; d_call: TRBD1; j_call: TRBJ2-7; cdr3_aa: CASSPRTGRPPYEQYF; cdr3_nt: TGTGCCAGCAGTCCCCGGACAGGTCGACCTCCCTACGAGCAGTACTTC
clone_size: NA; v_call: TRBV4-2; d_call: NA; j_call: TRBJ2-3; cdr3_aa: CASSQEERPWDTQYF; cdr3_nt: TGTGCCAGCAGCCAAGAGGAGCGACCGTGGGATACGCAGTATTTT
clone_size: NA; v_call: TRBV7-9; d_call: TRBD1; j_call: TRBJ2-7; cdr3_aa: CASSSGTEGVYEQYF; cdr3_nt: TGTGCCAGCAGCTCCGGGACAGAGGGGGTATACGAGCAGTACTTC
clone_size: NA; v_call: TRBV2; d_call: NA; j_call: TRBJ1-1; cdr3_aa: CASREIWTEAFF; cdr3_nt: TGTGCCAGCAGGGAAATATGGACTGAAGCTTTCTTT
clone_size: NA; v_call: TRBV20-1; d_call: NA; j_call: TRBJ2-1; cdr3_aa: CSARDTGSYNEQFF; cdr3_nt: TGCAGTGCTAGAGATACAGGGTCCTACAATGAGCAGTTCTTC
clone_size: once; v_call: TRBV6-5; d_call: NA; j_call: TRBJ2-1; cdr3_aa: CASRGWGNNEQFF; cdr3_nt: TGTGCCAGCAGGGGATGGGGAAACAATGAGCAGTTCTTC
clone_size: NA; v_call: TRBV7-3; d_call: TRBD1; j_call: TRBJ2-1; cdr3_aa: CASSYLGQGVGNEQFF; cdr3_nt: TGTGCCAGCAGCTACCTGGGACAGGGGGTAGGCAATGAGCAGTTCTTC
clone_size: NA; v_call: TRBV29-1; d_call: NA; j_call: TRBJ2-1; cdr3_aa: CSVPAPQRLTYNEQLF; cdr3_nt: TGCAGCGTCCCAGCCCCCCAGCGGCTAACTTACAATGAGCAGTTATTC
clone_size: few; v_call: TRBV7-2; d_call: NA; j_call: TRBJ2-1; cdr3_aa: CASSPQGWGEQFF; cdr3_nt: TGTGCCAGCAGCCCCCAGGGGTGGGGTGAGCAGTTCTTC
clone_size: NA; v_call: TRBV6-2/TRBV6-3; d_call: TRBD1; j_call: TRBJ1-2; cdr3_aa: CASRNRDRADDGYTF; cdr3_nt: TGTGCCAGCAGGAACCGGGACAGGGCGGATGATGGCTACACCTTC
clone_size: few; v_call: TRBV2; d_call: NA; j_call: TRBJ1-2; cdr3_aa: CASSVPPGDGYTF; cdr3_nt: TGTGCCAGCAGCGTCCCGCCGGGCGATGGCTACACCTTC
clone_size: few; v_call: TRBV10-3; d_call: NA; j_call: TRBJ2-1; cdr3_aa: CAISESSDYNEQFF; cdr3_nt: TGTGCCATCAGTGAGTCTAGCGACTACAATGAGCAGTTCTTC
clone_size: NA; v_call: TRBV10-2; d_call: NA; j_call: TRBJ2-7; cdr3_aa: CASIRSGSSSYEQYF; cdr3_nt: TGCGCCAGCATCCGGAGCGGATCGAGCTCCTACGAGCAGTACTTC